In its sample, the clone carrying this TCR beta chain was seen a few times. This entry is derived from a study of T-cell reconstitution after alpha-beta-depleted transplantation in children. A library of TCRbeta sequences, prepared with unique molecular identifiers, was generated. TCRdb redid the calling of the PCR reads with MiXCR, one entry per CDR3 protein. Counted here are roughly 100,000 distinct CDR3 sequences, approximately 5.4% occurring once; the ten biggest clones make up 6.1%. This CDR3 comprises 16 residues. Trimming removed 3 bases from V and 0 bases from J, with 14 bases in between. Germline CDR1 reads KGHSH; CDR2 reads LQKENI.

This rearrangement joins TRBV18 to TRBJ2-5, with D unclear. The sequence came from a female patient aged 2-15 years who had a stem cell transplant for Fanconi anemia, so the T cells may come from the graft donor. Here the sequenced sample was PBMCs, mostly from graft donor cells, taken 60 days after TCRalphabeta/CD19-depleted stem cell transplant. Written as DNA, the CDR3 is TGTGCCAGCTCACCTCTAGACACGCTGTACCAAGAGACCCAGTACTTC. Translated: CASSPLDTLYQETQYF.